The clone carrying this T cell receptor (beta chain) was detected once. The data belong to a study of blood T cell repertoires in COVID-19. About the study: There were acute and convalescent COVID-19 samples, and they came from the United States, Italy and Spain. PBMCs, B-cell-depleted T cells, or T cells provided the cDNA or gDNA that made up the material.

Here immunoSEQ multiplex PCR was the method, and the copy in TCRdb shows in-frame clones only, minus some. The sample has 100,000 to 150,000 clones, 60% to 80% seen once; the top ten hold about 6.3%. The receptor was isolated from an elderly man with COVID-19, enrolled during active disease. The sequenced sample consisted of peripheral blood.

Written as DNA, the CDR3 is TGTGCCAGCAGCCGGCGTCAGGGGACCTTTGGGGAAAAACTGTTTTTT. Encoded protein: CASSRRQGTFGEKLFF. V gene TRBV3-1 (or the pseudogene TRBV3-2) combines with J gene TRBJ1-4, with D maybe TRBD1 (6 bases). V lost 4 bases to trimming and J lost 8 bases, with 20 bases between them. The CDR3 length is 16 residues. Germline CDR1 is LGHDT and CDR2 is YNNKEL (reference sequence).